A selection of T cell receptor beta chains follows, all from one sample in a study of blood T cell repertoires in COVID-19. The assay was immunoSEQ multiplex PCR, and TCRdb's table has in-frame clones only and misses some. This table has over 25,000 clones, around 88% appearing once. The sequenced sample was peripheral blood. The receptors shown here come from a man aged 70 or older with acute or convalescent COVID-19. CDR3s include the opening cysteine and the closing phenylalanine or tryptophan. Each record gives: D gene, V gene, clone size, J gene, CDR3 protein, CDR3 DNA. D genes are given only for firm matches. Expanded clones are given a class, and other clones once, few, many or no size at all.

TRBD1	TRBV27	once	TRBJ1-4	CASSRGQPTNEKLFF	TGTGCCAGCAGTAGGGGACAGCCGACTAATGAAAAACTGTTTTTT
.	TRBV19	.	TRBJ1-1	CASSMGLPEAFF	TGTGCCAGTAGTATGGGCCTCCCTGAAGCTTTCTTT
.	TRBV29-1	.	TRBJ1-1	CSVDGSYTEAFF	TGCAGCGTTGATGGCAGTTACACTGAAGCTTTCTTT
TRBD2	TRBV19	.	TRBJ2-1	CASSAPTSGKGDEQFF	TGTGCCAGTAGTGCTCCGACTAGCGGGAAGGGGGATGAGCAGTTCTTC
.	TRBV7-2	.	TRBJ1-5	CASSLDTGGNQPQHF	TGTGCCAGCAGCTTAGATACAGGAGGCAATCAGCCCCAGCATTTT
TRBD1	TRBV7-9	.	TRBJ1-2	CASTRGGSDGYTF	TGTGCCAGCACCAGAGGGGGCTCGGATGGCTACACCTTC
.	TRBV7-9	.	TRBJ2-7	CASSLTNYEQYF	TGTGCCAGCAGCTTAACAAACTACGAGCAGTACTTC
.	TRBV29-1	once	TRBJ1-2	CSVEQKSAGNYGYTF	TGCAGCGTTGAACAAAAATCGGCAGGCAACTATGGCTACACCTTC
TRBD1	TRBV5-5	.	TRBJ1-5	CASSLRQGDQPQHF	TGTGCCAGCAGCTTACGACAGGGTGATCAGCCCCAGCATTTT
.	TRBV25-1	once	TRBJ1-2	CASTGWVGDYTF	TGTGCCAGCACGGGGTGGGTCGGGGACTACACCTTC
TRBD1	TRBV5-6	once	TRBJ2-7	CASSRDSDSYEQYF	TGTGCCAGCAGCCGGGACAGTGATTCCTACGAGCAGTACTTC
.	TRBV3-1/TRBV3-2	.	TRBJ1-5	CASSHPEWPQHF	TGTGCCAGCAGCCACCCGGAGTGGCCCCAGCATTTT
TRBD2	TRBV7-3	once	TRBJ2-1	CASSRVAGGFNEQFF	TGTGCCAGCAGCCGGGTAGCGGGAGGATTCAATGAGCAGTTCTTC
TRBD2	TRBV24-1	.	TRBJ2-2	CATAGDSTGELFF	TGTGCCACCGCGGGGGACTCCACCGGGGAGCTGTTTTTT
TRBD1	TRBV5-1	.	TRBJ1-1	CASSSTGTGNTEAFF	TGCGCCAGCAGCTCCACCGGGACAGGGAACACTGAAGCTTTCTTT
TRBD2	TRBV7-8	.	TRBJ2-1	CASSLGTSGTYNEQFF	TGTGCCAGCAGCCTAGGGACTAGCGGGACCTACAATGAGCAGTTCTTC
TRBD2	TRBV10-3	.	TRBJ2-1	CAISEPTSGRASEQFF	TGTGCCATCAGTGAGCCCACTAGCGGGAGGGCCAGTGAGCAGTTCTTC
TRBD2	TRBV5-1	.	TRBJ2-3	CASSPWTSGRTDTQYF	TGCGCCAGCAGCCCCTGGACTAGCGGACGCACAGATACGCAGTATTTT
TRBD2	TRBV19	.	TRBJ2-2	CASSMVAGTNTGELFF	TGTGCCAGTAGTATGGTAGCGGGAACGAACACCGGGGAGCTGTTTTTT
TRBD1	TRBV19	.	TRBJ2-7	CASSIVSRDRVYEQYF	TGTGCCAGTAGTATTGTCTCGCGGGACAGGGTCTACGAGCAGTACTTC
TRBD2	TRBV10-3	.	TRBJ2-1	CAISESGKTSGDNEQFF	TGTGCCATCAGTGAGTCGGGTAAGACTAGCGGGGACAATGAGCAGTTCTTC
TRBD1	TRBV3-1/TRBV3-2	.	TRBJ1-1	CASSDPGQGAFF	TGTGCCAGCAGCGACCCGGGACAGGGGGCTTTCTTT
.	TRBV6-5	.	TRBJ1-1	CASRSPVLMNTEAFF	TGTGCCAGCAGATCTCCCGTACTCATGAACACTGAAGCTTTCTTT
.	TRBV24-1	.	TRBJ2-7	CATSDPRTKSYEQYF	TGTGCCACCAGTGATCCCCGGACTAAAAGCTACGAGCAGTACTTC
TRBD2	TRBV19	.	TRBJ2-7	CASTLSRSGSYEQYF	TGTGCCAGTACCCTATCTCGTAGCGGGAGTTACGAGCAGTACTTC
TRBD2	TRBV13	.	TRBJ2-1	CATSRGSGAYNEQFF	TGTGCCACCAGTAGGGGTAGCGGGGCGTACAATGAGCAGTTCTTC
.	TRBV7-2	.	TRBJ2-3	CASSSPTQGPDTQYF	TGTGCCAGCAGCTCCCCGACACAGGGTCCAGATACGCAGTATTTT
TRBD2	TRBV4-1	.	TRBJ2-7	CASSQVPGTSGAYEQYF	TGCGCCAGCAGCCAAGTGCCCGGGACTAGCGGGGCCTACGAGCAGTACTTC
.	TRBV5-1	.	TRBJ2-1	CASSLAIGQSSYNEQFF	TGCGCCAGCAGCTTGGCCATAGGACAAAGCTCCTACAATGAGCAGTTCTTC
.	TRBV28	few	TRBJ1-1	CASSQTGYTEAFF	TGTGCCAGCAGTCAAACAGGGTACACTGAAGCTTTCTTT
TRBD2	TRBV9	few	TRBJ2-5	CPSSGGGGPQETQYF	TGTCCCAGCAGCGGCGGGGGGGGGCCCCAAGAGACCCAGTACTTC
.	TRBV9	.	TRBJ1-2	CASSAAAGYGYTF	TGTGCCAGCAGCGCCGCGGCGGGGTATGGCTACACCTTC
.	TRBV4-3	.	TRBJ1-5	CASSQDYARGEKGNQPQHF	TGCGCCAGCAGCCAAGATTACGCTCGGGGGGAGAAGGGCAATCAGCCCCAGCATTTT
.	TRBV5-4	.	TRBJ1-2	CASSSRTQGNYGYTF	TGTGCCAGCAGCTCCAGAACCCAGGGGAACTATGGCTACACCTTC
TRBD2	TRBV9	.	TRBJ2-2	CASSGIAGGGYTGELFF	TGTGCCAGCAGCGGTATAGCGGGAGGCGGATATACCGGGGAGCTGTTTTTT
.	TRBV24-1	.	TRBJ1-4	CATSVGGANEKLFF	TGTGCCACCAGTGTCGGGGGAGCTAATGAAAAACTGTTTTTT
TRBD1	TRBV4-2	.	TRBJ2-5	CASSQGSGQGTQETQYF	TGTGCCAGCAGCCAAGGGTCGGGACAGGGGACCCAAGAGACCCAGTACTTC
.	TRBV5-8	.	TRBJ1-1	CASSPGPNTRNTEAFF	TGTGCCAGCAGCCCCGGACCCAATACTAGGAACACTGAAGCTTTCTTT
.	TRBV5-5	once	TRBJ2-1	CASSFSAQNNEQFF	TGTGCCAGCAGCTTTAGCGCCCAGAACAATGAGCAGTTCTTC
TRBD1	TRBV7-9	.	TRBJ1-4	CASSLTGFATNEKLFF	TGTGCCAGCAGCTTGACAGGGTTTGCAACTAATGAAAAACTGTTTTTT
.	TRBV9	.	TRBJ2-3	CASSVGTGGPPTDTQYF	TGTGCCAGCAGCGTAGGAACGGGGGGCCCCCCCACAGATACGCAGTATTTT
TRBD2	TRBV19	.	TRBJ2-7	CASSQSGTSGRVSEQYF	TGTGCCAGTAGTCAATCCGGGACTAGCGGGAGGGTGAGCGAGCAGTACTTC
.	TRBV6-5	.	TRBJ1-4	CASSFRGGDEKLFF	TGTGCCAGCAGTTTTAGGGGAGGGGATGAAAAACTGTTTTTT
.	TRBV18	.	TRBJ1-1	CASSPGGGGTEAFF	TGTGCCAGCTCACCAGGGGGCGGGGGCACTGAAGCTTTCTTT
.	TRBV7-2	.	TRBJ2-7	CASSSTVASYEQYF	TGTGCCAGCAGCTCAACAGTTGCCTCCTACGAGCAGTACTTC
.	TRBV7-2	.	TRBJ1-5	CASSFTGFGQPQHF	TGTGCCAGCAGCTTCACAGGGTTCGGGCAGCCCCAGCATTTT
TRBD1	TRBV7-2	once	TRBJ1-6	CASSLDAGGLSLHF	TGTGCCAGCAGCTTAGACGCAGGGGGCTTATCCCTCCACTTT
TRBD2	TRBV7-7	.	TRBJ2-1	CASSPIGPSGRTRGSREQFF	TGTGCTAGCAGCCCTATAGGGCCTAGCGGGAGGACTCGGGGGAGTAGAGAGCAGTTCTTC
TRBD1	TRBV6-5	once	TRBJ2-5	CASSYYGQGTETQYF	TGTGCCAGCAGTTACTACGGACAGGGAACAGAGACCCAGTACTTC
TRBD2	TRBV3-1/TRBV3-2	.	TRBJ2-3	CASSQAEAGDTQYF	TGTGCCAGCAGCCAAGCGGAAGCGGGGGATACGCAGTATTTT
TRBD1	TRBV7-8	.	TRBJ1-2	CASSSRTGAYGYTF	TGTGCCAGCAGCTCTCGGACAGGAGCTTATGGCTACACCTTC
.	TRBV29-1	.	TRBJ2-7	CSVREYPSEQYF	TGCAGCGTCCGGGAGTATCCCTCCGAGCAGTACTTC
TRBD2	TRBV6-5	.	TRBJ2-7	CASSYRLAGGQQYF	TGTGCCAGCAGTTACCGACTAGCGGGAGGCCAGCAGTACTTC
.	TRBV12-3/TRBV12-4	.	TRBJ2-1	CASSFRDEQFF	TGTGCCAGCAGTTTCCGCGATGAGCAGTTCTTC
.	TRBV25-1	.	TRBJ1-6	CASSDGVSPLHF	TGTGCCAGCAGTGACGGAGTATCACCCCTCCACTTT